A selection of T cell receptor beta chains follows, all from one sample in a study of T cell changes during pregnancy in multiple sclerosis. TCRdb's table, derived via immunoSEQ multiplex PCR, lists solely in-frame clones and lacks some. The data contain tens of thousands of clones, about 92% of them singletons. The sequencing used peripheral blood, collected after pregnancy. These receptors came from a female donor with multiple sclerosis, enrolled in a pregnancy study. Both conserved end residues are part of each CDR3. A D gene is named only where the DNA matches it firmly. A clone size is listed for some rows: how often the clone was seen (once, few, many), or a class if it is expanded.

d_call j_call v_call clone_size cdr3_aa cdr3_nt
NA TRBJ2-1 TRBV7-2 NA CASSSGTGREEQFF TGTGCCAGCAGCTCCGGGACTGGACGAGAAGAGCAGTTCTTC
TRBD2 TRBJ2-5 TRBV9 NA CASSRAVAGEGGGQETQYF TGTGCCAGCTCTCGGGCGGTAGCGGGGGAGGGGGGGGGCCAAGAGACCCAGTACTTC
NA TRBJ1-1 TRBV19 NA CATFPRQNTEAFF TGTGCCACCTTCCCCCGACAGAACACTGAAGCTTTCTTT
NA TRBJ1-2 TRBV7-8 NA CASSHKGSGGHNYGYTF TGTGCCAGCAGCCACAAGGGTTCGGGGGGGCACAACTATGGCTACACCTTC
NA TRBJ1-1 TRBV7-9 NA CASSFRWGDGEAFF TGTGCCAGCAGCTTCCGTTGGGGGGATGGTGAAGCTTTCTTT
NA TRBJ2-1 TRBV6-6 NA CASSSSDSAVYNEQFF TGTGCCAGCAGTTCGTCGGACTCCGCGGTCTACAATGAGCAGTTCTTC
TRBD2 TRBJ2-3 TRBV7-6 NA CASSLVAGGSTDTQYF TGTGCCAGCAGCTTGGTAGCGGGGGGGAGCACAGATACGCAGTATTTT
NA TRBJ1-4 TRBV7-2 once CASSLAGGENEKLFF TGTGCCAGCAGCTTAGCCGGGGGGGAGAATGAAAAACTGTTTTTT
TRBD1 TRBJ2-7 TRBV2 NA CASGTGISEQYF TGTGCCAGCGGGACAGGAATCTCCGAGCAGTACTTC
NA TRBJ2-6 TRBV25-1 NA CAGGSRWASGANVLTF TGTGCCGGAGGAAGCAGGTGGGCCTCTGGGGCCAACGTCCTGACTTTC
TRBD2 TRBJ2-7 TRBV7-2 NA CASSLGLAGAYEQYF TGTGCCAGCAGCCTGGGACTAGCGGGGGCCTACGAGCAGTACTTC
NA TRBJ1-5 TRBV5-8 NA CASSSPPGNQPQHF TGTGCCAGCAGCTCCCCTCCGGGGAATCAGCCCCAGCATTTT
TRBD1 TRBJ2-2 TRBV29-1 NA CSGRDRVAGELFF TGCAGCGGCCGGGACAGGGTGGCCGGGGAGCTGTTTTTT
NA TRBJ2-2 TRBV9 NA CASSPEGAGMNTGELFF TGTGCCAGCAGCCCAGAAGGAGCAGGGATGAACACCGGGGAGCTGTTTTTT
TRBD1 TRBJ1-4 TRBV9 NA CASSVQGALGEKLFF TGTGCCAGCAGCGTACAGGGGGCTTTGGGTGAAAAACTGTTTTTT
NA TRBJ2-1 TRBV5-6 NA CASSVDSYNEQFF TGTGCCAGCAGCGTGGACAGCTACAATGAGCAGTTCTTC
NA TRBJ1-1 TRBV2 NA CASTLGGYTEAFF TGTGCCAGCACCCTGGGAGGGTACACTGAAGCTTTCTTT
TRBD1 TRBJ1-1 TRBV11-3 NA CASSLTGVGEAFF TGTGCCAGCAGCTTAACAGGGGTGGGTGAAGCTTTCTTT
NA TRBJ2-2 TRBV7-2 NA CASSLFVDPRSTGELFF TGTGCCAGCAGCTTATTTGTAGACCCGAGGAGCACCGGGGAGCTGTTTTTT
TRBD1 TRBJ2-2 TRBV9 NA CASSPGTGDPGELFF TGTGCCAGCAGCCCAGGGACAGGGGATCCCGGGGAGCTGTTTTTT
NA TRBJ2-7 TRBV29-1 NA CSVEDGGKQYF TGCAGCGTTGAAGATGGGGGGAAGCAGTACTTC
TRBD1 TRBJ1-2 TRBV14 NA CASSPRTGDGYTF TGTGCCAGCAGCCCTAGGACAGGGGACGGCTACACCTTC
TRBD1 TRBJ1-2 TRBV6-6 NA CASSYTGQDNYGYTF TGTGCCAGCAGTTACACAGGACAGGATAACTATGGCTACACCTTC
TRBD1 TRBJ2-7 TRBV7-2 NA CASSPDRVTMYEQYF TGTGCCAGCAGCCCGGACAGGGTAACAATGTACGAGCAGTACTTC
TRBD2 TRBJ2-5 TRBV11-2 NA CASSLATGVAGGRETQYF TGTGCCAGCAGCTTAGCGACAGGGGTAGCGGGGGGGCGGGAGACCCAGTACTTC
TRBD1 TRBJ2-2 TRBV11-1 NA CASSLTTGGTGELFF TGTGCCAGCAGCTTAACGACAGGGGGCACCGGGGAGCTGTTTTTT
NA TRBJ1-6 TRBV7-9 NA CASSFGESLHF TGTGCCAGCAGCTTCGGGGAATCCCTCCACTTT
TRBD1 TRBJ1-5 TRBV2 once CASGYAGHGTGVNQPQHF TGTGCCAGCGGGTACGCGGGGCATGGGACAGGGGTTAATCAGCCCCAGCATTTT
NA TRBJ1-2 TRBV18 NA CASSPGPGGGYTF TGTGCCAGCTCACCAGGGCCCGGTGGGGGCTACACCTTC
NA TRBJ2-1 TRBV11-1 NA CASSVSTGGYNEQFF TGTGCCAGCAGCGTCTCTACCGGCGGCTACAATGAGCAGTTCTTC
TRBD1 TRBJ1-6 TRBV6-1 NA CASREDRGGNSPLHF TGTGCCAGCAGAGAAGACAGGGGAGGCAATTCACCCCTCCACTTT
NA TRBJ1-2 TRBV29-1 NA CSVEGEAGTDYGYTF TGCAGCGTTGAAGGGGAGGCAGGGACCGACTATGGCTACACCTTC
NA TRBJ2-2 TRBV6-1 NA CASRGGWNTGELFF TGTGCCAGCAGGGGCGGGTGGAACACCGGGGAGCTGTTTTTT
TRBD2 TRBJ2-3 TRBV6-4 NA CASSEASGDTDTQYF TGTGCCAGCAGTGAGGCTAGCGGGGACACAGATACGCAGTATTTT
TRBD2 TRBJ2-7 TRBV7-2 NA CASSFTSGGVPYEQYF TGTGCCAGCAGCTTCACTAGCGGGGGGGTACCCTACGAGCAGTACTTC
NA TRBJ2-4 TRBV5-1 NA CASSPGAGPPLAKNIQYF TGCGCCAGCAGCCCAGGCGCAGGTCCACCCTTAGCCAAAAACATTCAGTACTTC
NA TRBJ2-7 TRBV5-5 once CASSSQTGFYEQYF TGTGCCAGCAGCTCGCAGACAGGATTCTACGAGCAGTACTTC
TRBD2 TRBJ2-3 TRBV7-7 NA CASRPLAGATDTQYF TGTGCCAGCAGGCCACTAGCGGGGGCCACAGATACGCAGTATTTT
TRBD1 TRBJ2-1 TRBV11-3 NA CASSSGQGYNEQFF TGTGCCAGCAGCTCGGGACAGGGGTACAATGAGCAGTTCTTC
NA TRBJ1-1 TRBV7-2 once CASSPGRVGVLRTEAFF TGTGCCAGCAGCCCGGGGAGGGTTGGGGTTTTAAGGACTGAAGCTTTCTTT
NA TRBJ1-5 TRBV27 NA CASSTIGNQPQHF TGTGCCAGCAGTACCATCGGGAATCAGCCCCAGCATTTT
TRBD2 TRBJ2-1 TRBV10-3 NA CAIKLAGGTSMQFF TGTGCCATCAAACTAGCGGGGGGGACCTCGATGCAGTTCTTC
NA TRBJ1-4 TRBV6-1 NA CASSEGGSNEKLFF TGTGCCAGCAGTGAGGGGGGATCTAATGAAAAACTGTTTTTT
TRBD1 TRBJ2-5 TRBV27 NA CASKTGVRETQYF TGTGCCAGCAAGACAGGGGTGAGGGAGACCCAGTACTTC
NA TRBJ2-7 TRBV5-6 NA CASSTDNRYEQYF TGTGCCAGCAGCACCGACAACCGCTACGAGCAGTACTTC
TRBD1 TRBJ2-7 TRBV19 NA CASSSAGTGAYEQYF TGTGCCAGTAGTTCGGCCGGGACAGGAGCCTACGAGCAGTACTTC
TRBD2 TRBJ2-1 TRBV29-1 NA CSVEGLAGGINEQFF TGCAGCGTTGAAGGGCTAGCGGGGGGGATCAATGAGCAGTTCTTC
TRBD1 TRBJ1-1 TRBV5-4 NA CASSLGDRVGTEAFF TGTGCCAGCAGCTTGGGGGACAGGGTCGGCACTGAAGCTTTCTTT
TRBD1 TRBJ1-2 TRBV10-3 NA CAISESKISAQGATYGYTF TGTGCCATCAGTGAGTCGAAAATTTCGGCACAGGGGGCTACCTATGGCTACACCTTC
NA TRBJ1-1 TRBV7-9 NA CASSLVSQTEAFF TGTGCCAGCAGCTTGGTTTCCCAGACTGAAGCTTTCTTT
NA TRBJ1-1 TRBV6-1 NA CASGPNRVVEAFF TGTGCCAGCGGCCCTAACAGGGTCGTGGAAGCTTTCTTT